This T cell receptor beta chain is from a study of blood T cell repertoires in COVID-19. Overall study context: Acute and convalescent COVID-19 specimens originated in the United States, Italy and Spain. The cDNA or gDNA used as material had been derived from T cells, B-cell-depleted T cells, or PBMCs.

In the study's own analysis: Amplification from reference gene primers served as the basis for estimated nucleated cell counts. Generated by immunoSEQ multiplex PCR, the TCRdb table keeps only in-frame clones and is missing some. The V and J calls and clone size were taken over from that table, and D and trimming were inferred from the DNA. The data contain about 300,000 clones, about 82% of them seen just once; the ten biggest clones take up 1.5% to 2%. Trimming left V 0 bases short and J 4 bases short, with 19 bases between. Germline CDR1 and CDR2: GTSNPN and SVGIG (reference sequence). The CDR3 loop spans 16 amino acids.

The TCR comes from a woman in her 50s with acute or convalescent COVID-19. Sequencing was done on a sample of peripheral blood. The gene calls are TRBV30 and TRBJ2-7; tentative D call: TRBD2 (8 bases). The CDR3 loop reads CAWSVPREGALYEQYF. CDR3 nucleotide sequence: TGTGCCTGGAGTGTTCCTCGGGAGGGGGCATTGTACGAGCAGTACTTC.